This TCR beta chain was profiled in a study of T cell responses to AZD1222 COVID-19 vaccine. Study-wide findings and caveats: Spike-spanning, vaccine-associated CD4 TCRs were dominant at 160-218 and 743-854. It should be noted that donors were predominantly white British and more often female, and clonal diversity was possibly underestimated.

There are 14 residues in the CDR3. CDR1 and CDR2 (germline): SGHTA, FQGNSA. Between the trimmed V and J ends, which lost 3 bases and 3 bases, there was a span of 12 bases. Comment on this clone: The antigen remains undetermined.

Sequencing was performed with immunoSEQ multiplex PCR; in TCRdb, only in-frame clones are kept and a portion is missing. Of 130,000 or so clones in the sample, about 90% were seen once. This rearrangement joins TRBV7-2 to TRBJ2-7, with a weak D call TRBD1 (7 bases). Sequenced here: peripheral blood, sampled 28 days after the second dose of the MenACWY control vaccine. This clonotype was sampled from an adult who received the MenACWY meningococcal vaccine as a control. CDR3 region: CASSFRRDSYEQYF. Written as DNA, the CDR3 is TGTGCCAGCAGCTTTCGGCGGGACAGCTACGAGCAGTACTTC.